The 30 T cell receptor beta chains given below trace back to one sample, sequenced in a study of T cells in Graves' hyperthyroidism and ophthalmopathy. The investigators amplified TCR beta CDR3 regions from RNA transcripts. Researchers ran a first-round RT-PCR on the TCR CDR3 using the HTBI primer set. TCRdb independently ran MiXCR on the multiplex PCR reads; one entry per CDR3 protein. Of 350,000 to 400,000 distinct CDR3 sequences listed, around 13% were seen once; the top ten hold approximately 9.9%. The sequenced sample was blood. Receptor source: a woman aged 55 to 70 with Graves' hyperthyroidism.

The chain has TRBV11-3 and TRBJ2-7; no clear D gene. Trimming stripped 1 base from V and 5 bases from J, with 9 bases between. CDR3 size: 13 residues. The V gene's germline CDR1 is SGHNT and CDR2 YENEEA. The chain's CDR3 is CASSLASGNEQYF. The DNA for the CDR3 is TGTGCCAGCAGCTTAGCTTCTGGGAACGAGCAGTACTTC.

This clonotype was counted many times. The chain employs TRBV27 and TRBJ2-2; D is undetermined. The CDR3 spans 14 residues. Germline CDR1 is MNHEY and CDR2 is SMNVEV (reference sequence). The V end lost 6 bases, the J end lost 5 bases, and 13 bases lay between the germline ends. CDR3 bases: TGTGCCAGCAGCATTGTATACGGAACCGGGGAGCTGTTTTTT. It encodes CASSIVYGTGELFF.

The CDR3 protein is CASRTPTGIDGYTF. The CDR3 DNA is TGTGCCAGCAGGACACCGACAGGGATCGATGGCTACACCTTC. The J gene is TRBJ1-2, the V gene TRBV2; 7 bases align to TRBD1. CDR1 is SNHLY and CDR2 is FYNNEI in the germline V gene. The J segment lost 6 bases and the V segment lost 6 bases, leaving 10 bases of the junction unmatched. The CDR3 is made up of 14 amino acids.

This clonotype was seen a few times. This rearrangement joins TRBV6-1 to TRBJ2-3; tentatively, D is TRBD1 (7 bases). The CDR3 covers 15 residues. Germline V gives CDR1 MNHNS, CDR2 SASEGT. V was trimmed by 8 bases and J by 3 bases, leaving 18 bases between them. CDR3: CASSLDREVTDTQYF. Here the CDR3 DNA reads TGTGCCAGCTCCCTCGACAGGGAGGTAACAGATACGCAGTATTTT.

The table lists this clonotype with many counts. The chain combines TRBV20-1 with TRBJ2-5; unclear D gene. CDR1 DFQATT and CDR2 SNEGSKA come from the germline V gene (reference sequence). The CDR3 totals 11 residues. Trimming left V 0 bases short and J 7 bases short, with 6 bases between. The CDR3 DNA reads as TGCAGTGCTAGAGAGAGGTGGACCCAGTACTTC. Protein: CSARERWTQYF.

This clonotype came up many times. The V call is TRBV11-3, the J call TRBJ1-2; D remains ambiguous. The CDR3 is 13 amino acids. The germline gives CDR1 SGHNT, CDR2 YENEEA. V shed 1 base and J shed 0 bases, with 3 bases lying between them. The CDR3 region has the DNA TGTGCCAGCAGCTTAGTAGCTAACTATGGCTACACCTTC. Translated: CASSLVANYGYTF.

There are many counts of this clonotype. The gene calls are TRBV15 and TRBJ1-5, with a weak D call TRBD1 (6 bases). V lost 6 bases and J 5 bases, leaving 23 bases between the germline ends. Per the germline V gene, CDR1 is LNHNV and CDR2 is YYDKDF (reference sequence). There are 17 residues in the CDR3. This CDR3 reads CATRRESAGVVDQPQHF. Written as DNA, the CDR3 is TGTGCCACCAGGCGAGAGTCGGCAGGGGTTGTCGATCAGCCCCAGCATTTT. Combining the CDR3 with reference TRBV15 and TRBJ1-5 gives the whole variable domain DAMVIQNPRYQVTQFGKPVTLSCSQTLNHNVMYWYQQKSSQAPKLLFHYYDKDFNNEADTPDNFQSRRPNTSFCFLDIRSPGLGDTAMYLCATRRESAGVVDQPQHFGDGTRLSIL.

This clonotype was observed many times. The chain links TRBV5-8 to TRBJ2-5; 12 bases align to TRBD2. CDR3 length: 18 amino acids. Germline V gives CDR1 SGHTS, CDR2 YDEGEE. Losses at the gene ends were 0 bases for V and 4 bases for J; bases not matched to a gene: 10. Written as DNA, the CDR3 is TGTGCCAGCAGCTTGGCTGTATTCGGACTAGCGGGATCAGAGACCCAGTACTTC. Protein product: CASSLAVFGLAGSETQYF.

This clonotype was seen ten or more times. The CDR3 DNA reads as TGTGCCAGTAGCCCCTACGGCGGGAGGACTGGGGCCAACGTCCTGACTTTC. Translation gives CASSPYGGRTGANVLTF. The chain employs TRBV19 and TRBJ2-6, with 8 bases lining up with TRBD2. V lost 6 bases to trimming and J lost 2 bases; unmatched junction nucleotides: 9. The CDR3 totals 17 residues. Germline V lookup: CDR1 LNHDA, CDR2 SQIVND (reference sequence).

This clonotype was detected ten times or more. Here the CDR3 DNA reads TGTGCCAGCAGTTACACGCGAACCGGGACAGAGCAGTTCTTC. It translates to CASSYTRTGTEQFF. V is TRBV6-5 and J is TRBJ2-1; the D gene is possibly TRBD1 (6 bases). The CDR3 runs 14 residues. CDR1 and CDR2 (germline): MNHEY, SVGAGI. V shed 2 bases and J shed 10 bases, with 15 bases lying between them.

For the CDR3, the DNA is TGTGCCAGCCACCGGAGCAGCTCGAACACTGAAGCTTTCTTT. It yields the protein CASHRSSSNTEAFF. V usage is TRBV6-1 and J usage is TRBJ1-1; D is undetermined. V gave up 8 bases and J gave up 1 base, with 14 bases separating them. This CDR3 region has 14 residues. Germline values: CDR1 MNHNS, CDR2 SASEGT.

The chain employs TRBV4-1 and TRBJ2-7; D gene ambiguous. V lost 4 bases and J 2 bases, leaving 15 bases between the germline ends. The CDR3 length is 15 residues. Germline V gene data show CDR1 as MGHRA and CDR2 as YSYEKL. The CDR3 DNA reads TGCGCCAGCAGCCCCCAGAACGGGTTTACCTACGAGCAGTACTTC. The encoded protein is CASSPQNGFTYEQYF.

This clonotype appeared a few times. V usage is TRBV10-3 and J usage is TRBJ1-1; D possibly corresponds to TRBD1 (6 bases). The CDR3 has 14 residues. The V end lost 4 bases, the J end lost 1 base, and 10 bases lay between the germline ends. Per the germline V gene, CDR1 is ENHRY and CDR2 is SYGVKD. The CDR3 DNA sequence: TGTGCCATCAGTGGGGGGACACAGAACACTGAAGCTTTCTTT. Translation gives CAISGGTQNTEAFF.

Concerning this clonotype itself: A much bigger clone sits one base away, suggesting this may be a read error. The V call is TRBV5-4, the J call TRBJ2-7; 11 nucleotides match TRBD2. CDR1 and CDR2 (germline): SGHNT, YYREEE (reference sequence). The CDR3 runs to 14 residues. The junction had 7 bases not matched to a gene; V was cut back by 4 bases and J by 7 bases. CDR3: CASSRGLAVDEQYF. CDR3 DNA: TGTGCCAGCAGCCGGGGACTAGCGGTCGATGAGCAGTACTTC.

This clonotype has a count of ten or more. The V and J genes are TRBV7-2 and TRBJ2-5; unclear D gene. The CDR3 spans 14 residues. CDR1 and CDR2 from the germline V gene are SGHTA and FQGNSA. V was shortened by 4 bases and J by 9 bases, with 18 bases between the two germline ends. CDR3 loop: CASSSTPGVGAQYF. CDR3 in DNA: TGTGCCAGCAGCTCAACCCCGGGTGTTGGGGCCCAGTACTTC.

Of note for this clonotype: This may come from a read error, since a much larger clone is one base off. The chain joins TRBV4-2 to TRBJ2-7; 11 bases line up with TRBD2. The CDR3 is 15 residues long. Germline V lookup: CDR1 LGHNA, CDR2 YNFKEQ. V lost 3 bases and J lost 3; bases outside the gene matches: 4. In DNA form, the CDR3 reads TGTGCCAGCAGCCAGCTGGGGACTAGCGGCTACGAGCAGTACTTC. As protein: CASSQLGTSGYEQYF.

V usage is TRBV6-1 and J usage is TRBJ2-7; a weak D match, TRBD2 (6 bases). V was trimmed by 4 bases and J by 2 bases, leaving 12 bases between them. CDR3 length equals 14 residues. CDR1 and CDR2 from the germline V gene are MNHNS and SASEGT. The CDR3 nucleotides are TGTGCCAGCAGTGGGGGGGTTTGGGCCTACGAGCAGTACTTC. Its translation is CASSGGVWAYEQYF.

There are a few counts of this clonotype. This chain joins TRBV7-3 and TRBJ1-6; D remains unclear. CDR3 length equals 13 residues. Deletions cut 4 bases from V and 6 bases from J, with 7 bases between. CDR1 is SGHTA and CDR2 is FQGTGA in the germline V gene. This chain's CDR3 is CASSSQANSPLHF. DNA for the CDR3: TGTGCCAGCAGCTCCCAGGCTAATTCACCCCTCCACTTT.

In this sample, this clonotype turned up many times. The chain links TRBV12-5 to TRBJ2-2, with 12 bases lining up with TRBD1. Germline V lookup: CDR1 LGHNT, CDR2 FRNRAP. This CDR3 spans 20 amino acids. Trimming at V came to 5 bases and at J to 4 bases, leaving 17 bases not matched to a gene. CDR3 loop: CASGPRDRGLVLASTGELFF. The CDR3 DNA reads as TGTGCTAGTGGTCCCCGGGACAGGGGGCTTGTACTAGCATCCACCGGGGAGCTGTTTTTT. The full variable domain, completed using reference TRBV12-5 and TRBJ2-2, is DARVTQTPRHKVTEMGQEVTMRCQPILGHNTVFWYRQTMMQGLELLAYFRNRAPLDDSGMPKDRFSAEMPDATLATLKIQPSEPRDSAVYFCASGPRDRGLVLASTGELFFGEGSRLTVL.

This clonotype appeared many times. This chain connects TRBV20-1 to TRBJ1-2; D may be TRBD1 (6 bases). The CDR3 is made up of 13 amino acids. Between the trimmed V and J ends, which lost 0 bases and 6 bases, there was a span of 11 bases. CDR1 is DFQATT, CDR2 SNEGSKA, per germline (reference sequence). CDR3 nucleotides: TGCAGTGCTAGAGATCAGGGGCGGGATGGCTACACCTTC. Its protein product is CSARDQGRDGYTF.

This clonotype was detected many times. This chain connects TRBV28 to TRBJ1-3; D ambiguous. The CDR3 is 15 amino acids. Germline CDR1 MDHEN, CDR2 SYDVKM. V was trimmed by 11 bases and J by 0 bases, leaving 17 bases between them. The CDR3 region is CAVQHPSASGNTIYF. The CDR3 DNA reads TGTGCCGTACAACATCCCTCCGCCTCTGGAAACACCATATATTTT.

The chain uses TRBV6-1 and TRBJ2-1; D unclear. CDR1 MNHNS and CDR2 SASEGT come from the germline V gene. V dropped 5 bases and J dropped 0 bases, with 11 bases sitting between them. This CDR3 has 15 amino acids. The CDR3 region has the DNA TGTGCCAGCAGTCTCCAGACGGGCTCCTACAATGAGCAGTTCTTC. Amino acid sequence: CASSLQTGSYNEQFF.

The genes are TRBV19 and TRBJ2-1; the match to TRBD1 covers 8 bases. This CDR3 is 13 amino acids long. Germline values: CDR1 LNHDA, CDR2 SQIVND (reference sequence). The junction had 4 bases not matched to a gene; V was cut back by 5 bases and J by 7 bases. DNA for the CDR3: TGTGCCAGTAGTCAGGGGGCTGGGAATGAGCAGTTCTTC. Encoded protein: CASSQGAGNEQFF.

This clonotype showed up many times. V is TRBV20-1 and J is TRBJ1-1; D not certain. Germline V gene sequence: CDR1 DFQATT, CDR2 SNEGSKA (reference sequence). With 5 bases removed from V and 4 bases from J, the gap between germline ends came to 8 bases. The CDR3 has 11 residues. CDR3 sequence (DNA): TGCAGTGCTTGGGGTGTCACTGAAGCTTTCTTT. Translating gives CSAWGVTEAFF.

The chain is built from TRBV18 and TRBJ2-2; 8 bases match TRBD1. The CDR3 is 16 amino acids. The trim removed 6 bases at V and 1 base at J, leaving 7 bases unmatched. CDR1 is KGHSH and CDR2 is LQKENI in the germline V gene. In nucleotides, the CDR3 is TGTGCCAGCTCTCCAAGGGACAGGCTGAACACCGGGGAGCTGTTTTTT. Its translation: CASSPRDRLNTGELFF. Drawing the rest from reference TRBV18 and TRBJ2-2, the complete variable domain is NAGVMQNPRHLVRRRGQEARLRCSPMKGHSHVYWYRQLPEEGLKFMVYLQKENIIDESGMPKERFSAEFPKEGPSILRIQQVVRGDSAAYFCASSPRDRLNTGELFFGEGSRLTVL.

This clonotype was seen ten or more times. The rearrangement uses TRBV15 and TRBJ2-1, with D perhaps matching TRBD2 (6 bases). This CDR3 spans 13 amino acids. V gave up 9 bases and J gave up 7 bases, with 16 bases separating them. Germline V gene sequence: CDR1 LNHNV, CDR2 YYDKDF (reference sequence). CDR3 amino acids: CATGGPDENEQFF. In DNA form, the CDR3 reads TGTGCCACTGGAGGGCCCGATGAAAATGAGCAGTTCTTC.

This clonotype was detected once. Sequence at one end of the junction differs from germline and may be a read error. CDR3 DNA sequence: TGTGCCAGCAGTTTTAGAGGGCAAGGGACCCAGTACTTC. Translating gives CASSFRGQGTQYF. The chain has TRBV27 and TRBJ2-5; tentatively, D is TRBD2 (5 bases). CDR1 is MNHEY, CDR2 SMNVEV, per germline (reference sequence). The CDR3 covers 13 residues.

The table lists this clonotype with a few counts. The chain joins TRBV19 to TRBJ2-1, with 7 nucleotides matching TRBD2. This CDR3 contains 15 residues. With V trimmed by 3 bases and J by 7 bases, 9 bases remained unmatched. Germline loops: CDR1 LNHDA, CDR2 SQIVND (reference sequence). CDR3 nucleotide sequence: TGTGCCAGTAGTATGATGGCGGGAGTGTATAATGAGCAGTTCTTC. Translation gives CASSMMAGVYNEQFF.

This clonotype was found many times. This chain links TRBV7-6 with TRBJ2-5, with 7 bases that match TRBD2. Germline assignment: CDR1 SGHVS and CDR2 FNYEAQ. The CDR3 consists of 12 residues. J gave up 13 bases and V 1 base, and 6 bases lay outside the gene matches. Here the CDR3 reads CASSLDRTRWYF. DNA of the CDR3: TGTGCCAGCAGCTTAGACCGGACTAGGTGGTACTTC. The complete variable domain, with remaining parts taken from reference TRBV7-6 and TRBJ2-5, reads GAGVSQSPRYKVTKRGQDVALRCDPISGHVSLYWYRQALGQGPEFLTYFNYEAQQDKSGLPNDRFSAERPEGSISTLTIQRTEQRDSAMYRCASSLDRTRWYFGPGTRLLVL.

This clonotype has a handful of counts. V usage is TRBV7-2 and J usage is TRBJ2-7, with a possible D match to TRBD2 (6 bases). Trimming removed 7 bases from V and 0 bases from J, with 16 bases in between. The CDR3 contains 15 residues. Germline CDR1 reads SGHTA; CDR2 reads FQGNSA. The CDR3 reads CASTPGTAHSYEQYF. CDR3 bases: TGTGCCAGCACCCCCGGGACTGCCCACTCCTACGAGCAGTACTTC.